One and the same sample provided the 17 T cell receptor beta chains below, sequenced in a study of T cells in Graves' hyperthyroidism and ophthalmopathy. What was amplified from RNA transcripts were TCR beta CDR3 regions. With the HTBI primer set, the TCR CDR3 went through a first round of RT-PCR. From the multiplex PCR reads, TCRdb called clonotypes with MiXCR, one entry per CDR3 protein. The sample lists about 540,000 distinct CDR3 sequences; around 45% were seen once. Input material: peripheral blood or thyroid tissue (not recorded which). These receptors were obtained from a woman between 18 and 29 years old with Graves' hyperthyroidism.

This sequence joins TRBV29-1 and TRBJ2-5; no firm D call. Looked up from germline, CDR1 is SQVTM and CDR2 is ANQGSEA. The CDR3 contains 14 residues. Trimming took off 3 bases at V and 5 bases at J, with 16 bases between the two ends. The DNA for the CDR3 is TGCAGCGTTGAGTCCCCGAGCCAATGGGAGACCCAGTACTTC. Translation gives CSVESPSQWETQYF. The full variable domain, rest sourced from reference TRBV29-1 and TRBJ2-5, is SAVISQKPSRDICQRGTSLTIQCQVDSQVTMMFWYRQQPGQSLTLIATANQGSEATYESGFVIDKFPISRPNLTFSTLTVSNMSPEDSSIYLCSVESPSQWETQYFGPGTRLLVL.

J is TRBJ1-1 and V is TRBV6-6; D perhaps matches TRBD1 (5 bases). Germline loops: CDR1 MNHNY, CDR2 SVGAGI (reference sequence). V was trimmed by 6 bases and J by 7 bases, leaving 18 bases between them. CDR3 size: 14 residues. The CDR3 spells CASSVVWTGGEAFF. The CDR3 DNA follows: TGTGCCAGCAGCGTCGTCTGGACCGGGGGTGAAGCTTTCTTT.

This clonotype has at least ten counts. This chain's CDR3 is CASIPDRLNTEAFF. The CDR3 region has the DNA TGTGCCAGCATTCCCGACAGGCTGAACACTGAAGCTTTCTTT. This chain joins TRBV2 and TRBJ1-1, with TRBD1 as a possible D gene (6 bases). The CDR3 is made up of 14 amino acids. V was trimmed by 7 bases and J by 0 bases, leaving 12 bases between them. CDR1 and CDR2 from the germline V gene are SNHLY and FYNNEI.

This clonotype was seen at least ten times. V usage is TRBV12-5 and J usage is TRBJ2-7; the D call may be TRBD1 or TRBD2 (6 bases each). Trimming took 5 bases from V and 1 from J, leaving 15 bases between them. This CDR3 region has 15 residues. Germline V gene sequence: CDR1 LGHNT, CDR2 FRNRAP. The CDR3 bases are TGTGCTAGTGGTCCCCCACGGGGGCTGTCCTACGAGCAGTACTTC. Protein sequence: CASGPPRGLSYEQYF.

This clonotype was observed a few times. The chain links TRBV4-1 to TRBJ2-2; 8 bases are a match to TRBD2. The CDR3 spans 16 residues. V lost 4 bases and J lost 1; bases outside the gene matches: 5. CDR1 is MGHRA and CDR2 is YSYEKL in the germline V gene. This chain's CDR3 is CASSLQTSENTGELFF. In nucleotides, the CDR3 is TGCGCCAGCAGCCTCCAGACTAGCGAGAACACCGGGGAGCTGTTTTTT.

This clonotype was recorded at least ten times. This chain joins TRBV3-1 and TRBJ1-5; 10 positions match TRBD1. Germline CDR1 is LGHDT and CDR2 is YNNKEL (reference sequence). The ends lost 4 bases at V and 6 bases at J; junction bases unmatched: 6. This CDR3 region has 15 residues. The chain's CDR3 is CASSPDRGLGQPQHF. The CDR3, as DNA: TGTGCCAGCAGCCCGGACAGGGGGTTAGGTCAGCCCCAGCATTTT.

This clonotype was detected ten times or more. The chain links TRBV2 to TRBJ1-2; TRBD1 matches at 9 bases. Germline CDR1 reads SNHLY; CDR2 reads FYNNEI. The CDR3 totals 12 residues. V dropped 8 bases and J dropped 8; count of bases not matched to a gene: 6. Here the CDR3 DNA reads TGTGCCAGCTTAGACAGGGGGAAGGGCTACACCTTC. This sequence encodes CASLDRGKGYTF.

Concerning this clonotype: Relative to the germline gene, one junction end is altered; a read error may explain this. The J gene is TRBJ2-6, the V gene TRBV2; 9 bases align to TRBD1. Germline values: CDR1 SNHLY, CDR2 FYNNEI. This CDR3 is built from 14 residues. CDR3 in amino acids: CASSLLQGAYVLTF. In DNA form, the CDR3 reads TGTGCCAGCAGCCTACTACAGGGGGCCTACGTCCTGACTTTC.

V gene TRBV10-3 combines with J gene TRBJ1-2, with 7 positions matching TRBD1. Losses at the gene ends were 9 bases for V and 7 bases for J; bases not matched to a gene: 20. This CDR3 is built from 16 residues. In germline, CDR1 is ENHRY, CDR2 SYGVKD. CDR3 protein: CAISPVLAGQTTGYTF. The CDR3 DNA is TGTGCCATATCCCCCGTACTAGCGGGACAGACGACTGGCTACACCTTC.

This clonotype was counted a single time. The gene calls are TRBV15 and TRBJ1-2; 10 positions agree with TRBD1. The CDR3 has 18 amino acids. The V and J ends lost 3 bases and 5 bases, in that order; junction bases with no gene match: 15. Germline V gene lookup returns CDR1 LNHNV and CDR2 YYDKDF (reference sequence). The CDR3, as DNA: TGTGCCACCAGCAGCGATTCCGGGACAGGGGCCAAGATTTATGGCTACACCTTC. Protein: CATSSDSGTGAKIYGYTF.

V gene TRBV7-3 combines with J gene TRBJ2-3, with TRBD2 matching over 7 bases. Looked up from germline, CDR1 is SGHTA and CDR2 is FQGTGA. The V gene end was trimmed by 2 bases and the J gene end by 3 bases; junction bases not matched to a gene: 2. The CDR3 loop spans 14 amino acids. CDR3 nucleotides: TGTGCCAGCAGCTTACTGCGGGGGACAGATACGCAGTATTTT. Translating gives CASSLLRGTDTQYF.

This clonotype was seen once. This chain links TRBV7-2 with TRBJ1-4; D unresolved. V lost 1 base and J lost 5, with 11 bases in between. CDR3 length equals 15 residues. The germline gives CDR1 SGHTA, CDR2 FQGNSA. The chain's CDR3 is CASSLGATYNEKLFF. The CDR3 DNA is TGTGCCAGCAGCTTAGGGGCGACCTACAATGAAAAACTGTTTTTT.

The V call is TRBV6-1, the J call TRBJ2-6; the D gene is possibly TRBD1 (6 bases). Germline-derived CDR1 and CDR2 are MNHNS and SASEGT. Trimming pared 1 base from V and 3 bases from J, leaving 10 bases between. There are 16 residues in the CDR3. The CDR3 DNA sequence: TGTGCCAGCAGTGAAGATGCAGGGGTTGGGGCCAACGTCCTGACTTTC. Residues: CASSEDAGVGANVLTF.

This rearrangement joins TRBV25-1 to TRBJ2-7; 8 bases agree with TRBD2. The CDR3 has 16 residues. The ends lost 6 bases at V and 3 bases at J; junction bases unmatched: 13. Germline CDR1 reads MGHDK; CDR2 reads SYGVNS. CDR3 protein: CASSQGRREGIYEQYF. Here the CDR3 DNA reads TGTGCCAGCAGCCAAGGTAGACGGGAGGGGATCTACGAGCAGTACTTC.

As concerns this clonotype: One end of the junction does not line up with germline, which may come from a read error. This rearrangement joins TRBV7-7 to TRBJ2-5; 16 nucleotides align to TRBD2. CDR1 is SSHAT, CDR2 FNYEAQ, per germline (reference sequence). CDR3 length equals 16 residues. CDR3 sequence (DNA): TGTGCTAGCAGCCTGGGACTAGCGGGAGGGGAAGAGACCCAGTACTTC. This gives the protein CASSLGLAGGEETQYF.

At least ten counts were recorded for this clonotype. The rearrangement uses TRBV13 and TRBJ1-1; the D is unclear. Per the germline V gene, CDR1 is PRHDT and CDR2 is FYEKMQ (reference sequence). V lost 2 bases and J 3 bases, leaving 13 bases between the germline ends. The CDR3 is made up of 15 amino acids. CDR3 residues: CASSLIGRSYTEAFF. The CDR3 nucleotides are TGTGCCAGCAGCTTAATTGGTCGGTCGTACACTGAAGCTTTCTTT.

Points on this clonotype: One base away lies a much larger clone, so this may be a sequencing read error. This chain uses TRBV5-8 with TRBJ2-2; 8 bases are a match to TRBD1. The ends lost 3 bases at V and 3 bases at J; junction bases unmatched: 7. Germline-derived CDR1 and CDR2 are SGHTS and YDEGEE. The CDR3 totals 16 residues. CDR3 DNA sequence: TGTGCCAGCAGCTCGGCAGGGGGCGCGTACACCGGGGAGCTGTTTTTT. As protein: CASSSAGGAYTGELFF.